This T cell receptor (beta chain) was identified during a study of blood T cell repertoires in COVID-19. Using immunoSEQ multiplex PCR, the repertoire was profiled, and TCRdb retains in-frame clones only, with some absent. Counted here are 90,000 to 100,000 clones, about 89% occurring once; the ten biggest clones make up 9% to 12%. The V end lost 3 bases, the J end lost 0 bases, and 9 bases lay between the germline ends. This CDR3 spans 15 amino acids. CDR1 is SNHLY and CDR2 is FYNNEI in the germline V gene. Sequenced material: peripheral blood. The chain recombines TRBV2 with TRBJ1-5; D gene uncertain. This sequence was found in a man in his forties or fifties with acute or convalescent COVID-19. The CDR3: CASSDRGISNQPQHF. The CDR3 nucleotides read TGTGCCAGCAGTGATCGAGGGATTAGCAATCAGCCCCAGCATTTT.